The 5 T cell receptor beta chains reported below all come from one sample, sequenced in a study of T cell responses to AZD1222 COVID-19 vaccine. Using immunoSEQ multiplex PCR, the repertoire was profiled, and TCRdb retains in-frame clones only, with some absent. This sample yields some 130,000 clones, of which around nine tenths are seen a single time; around 2.4% belongs to the top ten. The sequenced sample was peripheral blood, obtained on day 0 of AZD1222 vaccination. The receptor source for this set is an adult in good health.

As for this clone: At one of its ends the junction is not consistent with the germline gene, which may arise from a read error. This sequence joins TRBV23-1 and TRBJ2-1, with 7 positions matching TRBD1. TRBV23-1 is an open reading frame, and its role is uncertain. The length of the CDR3 is 16 residues. Here the CDR3 DNA reads TGCGCCAGCAGTCAATCGAGGGGGCTCTCGGACAATGCGCAGTTCTTC. As protein: CASSQSRGLSDNAQFF.

The V call is TRBV5-1, the J call TRBJ2-1, with D unclear. Per germline, CDR1 SGHRS and CDR2 YFSETQ. The CDR3 spans 15 residues. V was shortened by 3 bases and J by 7 bases, with 17 bases between the two germline ends. This CDR3 is CASSSRDSGLNEQFF. The DNA of the CDR3 is TGCGCCAGCAGCTCACGAGACTCCGGCCTAAATGAGCAGTTCTTC.

The chain employs TRBV5-1 and TRBJ2-5; 7 positions agree with TRBD2. Germline CDR1 SGHRS, CDR2 YFSETQ. The CDR3 has 15 amino acids. With 0 bases clipped from V and 1 base from J, the junction kept 3 bases outside the gene matches. CDR3 protein: CASSLVRGVQETQYF. CDR3 DNA sequence: TGCGCCAGCAGCTTGGTCCGGGGGGTCCAAGAGACCCAGTACTTC.

V gene TRBV4-2 combines with J gene TRBJ1-6; TRBD1 is a possible D gene (6 bases). V lost 2 bases, J lost 8 bases, and 10 bases lay in between. The CDR3 is made up of 14 amino acids. In germline, CDR1 is LGHNA, CDR2 YNFKEQ. The CDR3 spells CASSQTGIDSPLHF. CDR3 nucleotides: TGTGCCAGCAGCCAAACAGGGATCGATTCACCCCTCCACTTT.

The chain is built from TRBV30 and TRBJ2-7, with D hard to call. Germline values: CDR1 GTSNPN, CDR2 SVGIG (reference sequence). The CDR3 contains 11 residues. The V end was cut by 4 bases, the J end by 3 bases, with 7 bases between. DNA for the CDR3: TGTGCCTGGACTGCCGGCTACGAGCAGTACTTC. Amino acids: CAWTAGYEQYF.